Shown below are 9 T cell receptor beta chains from a single sample sequenced in a study of beta chain features in type 1 diabetes. The entirety of the isolated RNA underwent reverse transcription, so expressed TCRB transcripts were sequenced. Produced via immunoSEQ multiplex PCR; TCRdb's table is partial and in-frame only. Of around 400,000 clones listed, around 16% are singletons. What was sequenced was naive CD4+ T cells from blood. These receptors were taken from a woman younger than 30 in good health.

This clone came up a few times. CDR3 residues: CASSEYWGQGEETQYF. In nucleotides, the CDR3 is TGTGCCAGCAGTGAATATTGGGGACAAGGGGAAGAGACCCAGTACTTC. J is TRBJ2-5 and V is TRBV25-1; D might be TRBD1 (6 bases). V dropped 0 bases and J dropped 3 bases, with 14 bases sitting between them. Germline CDR1 reads MGHDK; CDR2 reads SYGVNS. The CDR3 runs to 16 residues.

The V gene is TRBV6-5, the J gene TRBJ2-7; 9 nucleotides line up with TRBD1. V shed 2 bases and J 4 bases; nucleotides not matched to a gene: 6. The V gene's germline CDR1 is MNHEY and CDR2 SVGAGI. The CDR3 loop spans 15 amino acids. CDR3 sequence: CASSYPRDRAYEQYF. For the CDR3, the DNA is TGTGCCAGCAGTTACCCGCGGGACAGGGCGTACGAGCAGTACTTC.

This chain links TRBV7-3 with TRBJ2-2; TRBD1 aligns across 8 bases. CDR3 size: 16 residues. J was trimmed by 0 bases and V by 5 bases; bases with no gene match: 5. The germline CDR1 and CDR2 sequences are SGHTA and FQGTGA. The CDR3 spells CASSTGQGPNTGELFF. The CDR3 DNA sequence: TGTGCCAGCAGCACAGGACAGGGACCGAACACCGGGGAGCTGTTTTTT.

The J gene is TRBJ2-7, the V gene TRBV4-2, with 9 nucleotides matching TRBD1. The V gene end was trimmed by 5 bases and the J gene end by 3 bases; junction bases not matched to a gene: 5. The germline V gene encodes CDR1 LGHNA and CDR2 YNFKEQ. CDR3 length: 14 residues. The CDR3 DNA reads TGTGCCAGCAGCGGGGGGACAGGGCTCTACGAGCAGTACTTC. As protein: CASSGGTGLYEQYF.

The chain has TRBV6-5 and TRBJ2-3; 12 bases align to TRBD2. This CDR3 spans 15 amino acids. The germline CDR1 and CDR2 sequences are MNHEY and SVGAGI. Germline trimming cut 8 bases from V and 6 bases from J; bases unmatched to any gene: 9. The CDR3 here is CASGRLAGVPDTQYF. The CDR3 DNA reads TGTGCCAGCGGACGACTAGCGGGAGTTCCCGATACGCAGTATTTT.

This rearrangement joins TRBV13 to TRBJ2-4; 8 bases map to TRBD2. This CDR3 region has 15 residues. Germline lookup yields CDR1 PRHDT and CDR2 FYEKMQ (reference sequence). The J segment lost 9 bases and the V segment lost 5 bases, leaving 12 bases of the junction unmatched. The DNA for the CDR3 is TGTGCCAGCAGCCCCCCGTTAGCGGGATGGGGCATTCAGTACTTC. Protein product: CASSPPLAGWGIQYF. The full variable domain, in which reference TRBV13 and TRBJ2-4 provide the parts outside the CDR3, is AAGVIQSPRHLIKEKRETATLKCYPIPRHDTVYWYQQGPGQDPQFLISFYEKMQSDKGSIPDRFSAQQFSDYHSELNMSSLELGDSALYFCASSPPLAGWGIQYFGAGTRLSVL.

J is TRBJ2-7 and V is TRBV7-8; 8 positions match TRBD1. The germline CDR1 and CDR2 sequences are SGHVS and FQNEAQ. This CDR3 has 15 amino acids. The J segment lost 2 bases and the V segment lost 5 bases, leaving 8 bases of the junction unmatched. The CDR3 loop is CASSKRTGNTYEQYF. The CDR3, as DNA: TGTGCCAGCAGCAAAAGGACAGGGAATACCTACGAGCAGTACTTC.

The J gene is TRBJ2-7, the V gene TRBV18; 13 bases are shared with TRBD2. The CDR3 has 14 amino acids. Germline V gene sequence: CDR1 KGHSH, CDR2 LQKENI. With 5 bases clipped from V and 2 bases from J, the junction kept 0 bases outside the gene matches. The CDR3 reads CASSGLAGAYEQYF. DNA for the CDR3: TGTGCCAGCTCAGGACTAGCGGGAGCCTACGAGCAGTACTTC.

This clone showed up just a few times. The CDR3 DNA reads as TGTGCCAGCAGCTTAGGGCCGGCGGGAGATACGCAGTATTTT. Protein product: CASSLGPAGDTQYF. The rearrangement links TRBV7-9 to TRBJ2-3; TRBD2 is a possible D gene (5 bases). The V gene's germline CDR1 is SEHNR and CDR2 FQNEAQ (reference sequence). The CDR3 consists of 14 residues. V lost 1 base, J lost 5 bases, and 10 bases lay in between. Variable domain in full (rest from reference TRBV7-9 and TRBJ2-3): DTGVSQNPRHKITKRGQNVTFRCDPISEHNRLYWYRQTLGQGPEFLTYFQNEAQLEKSRLLSDRFSAERPKGSFSTLEIQRTEQGDSAMYLCASSLGPAGDTQYFGPGTRLTVL.